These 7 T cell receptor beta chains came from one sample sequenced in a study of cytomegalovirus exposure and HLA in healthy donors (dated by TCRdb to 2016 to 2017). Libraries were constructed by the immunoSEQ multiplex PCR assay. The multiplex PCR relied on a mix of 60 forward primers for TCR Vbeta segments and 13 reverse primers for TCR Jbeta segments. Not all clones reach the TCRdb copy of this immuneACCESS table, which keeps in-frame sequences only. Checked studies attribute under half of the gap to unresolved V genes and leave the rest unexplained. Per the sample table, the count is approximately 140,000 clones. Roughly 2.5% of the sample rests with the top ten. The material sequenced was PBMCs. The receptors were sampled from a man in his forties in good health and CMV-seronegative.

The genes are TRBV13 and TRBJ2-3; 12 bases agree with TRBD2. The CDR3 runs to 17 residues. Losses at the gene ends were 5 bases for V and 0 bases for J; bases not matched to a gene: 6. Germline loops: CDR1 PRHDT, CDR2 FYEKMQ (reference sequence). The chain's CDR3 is CASSIKLAGGSTDTQYF. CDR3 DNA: TGTGCCAGCAGCATAAAACTAGCGGGGGGTAGCACAGATACGCAGTATTTT.

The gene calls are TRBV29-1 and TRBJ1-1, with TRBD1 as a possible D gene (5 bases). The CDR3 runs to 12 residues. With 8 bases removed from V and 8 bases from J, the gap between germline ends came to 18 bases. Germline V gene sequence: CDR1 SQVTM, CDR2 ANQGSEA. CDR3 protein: CSYSGQRGEAFF. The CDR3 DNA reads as TGCAGCTACTCAGGGCAACGGGGGGAAGCTTTCTTT.

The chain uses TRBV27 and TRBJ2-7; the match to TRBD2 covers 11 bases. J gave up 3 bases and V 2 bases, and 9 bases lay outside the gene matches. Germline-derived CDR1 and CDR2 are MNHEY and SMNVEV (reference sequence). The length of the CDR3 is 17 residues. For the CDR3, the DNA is TGTGCCAGCAGTTTAAAGCCCCTTAGCGGGGGGGACTACGAGCAGTACTTC. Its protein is CASSLKPLSGGDYEQYF.

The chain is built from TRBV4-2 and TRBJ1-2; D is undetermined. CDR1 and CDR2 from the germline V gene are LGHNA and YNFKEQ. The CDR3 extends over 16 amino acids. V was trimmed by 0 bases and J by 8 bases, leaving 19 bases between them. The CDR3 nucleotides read TGTGCCAGCAGCCAAGACCGGCGTTCATTTTCGGGAGGCTACACCTTC. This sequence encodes CASSQDRRSFSGGYTF.

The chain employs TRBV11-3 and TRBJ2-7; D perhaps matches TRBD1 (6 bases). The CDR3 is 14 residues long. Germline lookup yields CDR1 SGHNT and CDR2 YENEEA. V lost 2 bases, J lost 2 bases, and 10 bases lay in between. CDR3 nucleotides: TGTGCCAGCAGCTTAAACAGGGCGGCCTACGAGCAGTACTTC. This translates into CASSLNRAAYEQYF.

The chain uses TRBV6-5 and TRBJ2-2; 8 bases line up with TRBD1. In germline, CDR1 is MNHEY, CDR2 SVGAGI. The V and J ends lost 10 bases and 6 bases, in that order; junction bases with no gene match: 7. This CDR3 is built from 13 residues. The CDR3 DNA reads TGTGCCACCGGCGGACAGGGAGCCGGGGAGCTGTTTTTT. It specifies CATGGQGAGELFF.

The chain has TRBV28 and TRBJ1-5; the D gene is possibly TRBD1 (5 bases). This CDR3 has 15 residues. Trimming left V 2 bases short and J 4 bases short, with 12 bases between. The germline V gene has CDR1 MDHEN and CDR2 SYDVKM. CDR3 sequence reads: CASSLRQFGNQPQHF. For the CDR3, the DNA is TGTGCCAGCAGTTTAAGACAGTTCGGAAATCAGCCCCAGCATTTT.